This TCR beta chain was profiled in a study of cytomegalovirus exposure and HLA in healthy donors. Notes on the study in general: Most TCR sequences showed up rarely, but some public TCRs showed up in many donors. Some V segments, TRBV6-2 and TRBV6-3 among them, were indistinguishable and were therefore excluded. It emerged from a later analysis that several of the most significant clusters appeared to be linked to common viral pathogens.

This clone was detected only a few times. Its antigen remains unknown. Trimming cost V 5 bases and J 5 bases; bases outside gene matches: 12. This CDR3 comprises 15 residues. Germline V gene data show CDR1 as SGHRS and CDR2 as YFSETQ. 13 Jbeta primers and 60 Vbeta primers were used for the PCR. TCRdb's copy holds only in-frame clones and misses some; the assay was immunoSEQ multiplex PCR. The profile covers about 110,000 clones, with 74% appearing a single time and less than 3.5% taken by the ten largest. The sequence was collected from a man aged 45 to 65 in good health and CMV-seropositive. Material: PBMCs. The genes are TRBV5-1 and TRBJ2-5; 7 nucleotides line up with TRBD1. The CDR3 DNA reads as TGCGCCAGCAGGTACACGACAGGGATAACGGAGACCCAGTACTTC. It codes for CASRYTTGITETQYF.